This T cell receptor beta chain comes out of a study of CD8 T cells in Susac syndrome. Reverse transcription of about 0.5 to 1 ug RNA was carried out with random hexamers. The method of amplification for TCR beta CDR3 was immunoSEQ multiplex PCR, covering 54 Vbeta and 13 Jbeta. TCRdb reprocessed the immunoSEQ multiplex PCR reads with MiXCR, giving one entry per CDR3 protein. There are roughly 150,000 distinct CDR3 sequences in the sample; approximately 94% occur only once, and around 0.21% lies in the top ten. Germline V lookup: CDR1 SNHLY, CDR2 FYNNEI. V gave up 1 base and J gave up 8 bases, with 11 bases separating them. CDR3 length: 14 amino acids.

This TCR was sampled from a human donor with multiple sclerosis. The rearrangement uses TRBV2 and TRBJ1-4; D ambiguous. Sequenced material: CD8+ T cells from PBMCs. The CDR3 loop reads CASSEVEEYEKLFF. The CDR3 DNA sequence: TGTGCCAGCAGTGAAGTGGAGGAGTACGAAAAACTGTTTTTT.